One T cell receptor (beta chain) is described in this entry. Its target is unknown. The sample belongs to a study of glioma-infiltrating T cells after dendritic cell vaccination. On the study more broadly: Patients received three intradermal dendritic cell vaccine injections at biweekly intervals. Study-level points and caveats: Patients with more pretreatment TILs had longer time to progression and survival.

Assay used: immunoSEQ multiplex PCR; TCRdb lists only in-frame clones, some missing. The repertoire holds 85,000 to 100,000 clones, with about 81% as singletons. The ends were cut back, 2 bases at V and 4 bases at J, with 12 bases in the middle. The CDR3 spans 15 residues. This sample's time point: after dendritic cell vaccination, including at tumor progression/relapse. The starting material was blood, obtained after dendritic cell vaccination. The clonotype originates from a human donor with glioblastoma. This chain uses TRBV23-1 with TRBJ1-3; D gene unclear. TRBV23-1 is an ORF for which the function is uncertain. The CDR3 sequence is CASSQTNTGGNTIYF. The DNA for the CDR3 is TGCGCCAGCAGTCAAACGAATACCGGGGGAAACACCATATATTTT.